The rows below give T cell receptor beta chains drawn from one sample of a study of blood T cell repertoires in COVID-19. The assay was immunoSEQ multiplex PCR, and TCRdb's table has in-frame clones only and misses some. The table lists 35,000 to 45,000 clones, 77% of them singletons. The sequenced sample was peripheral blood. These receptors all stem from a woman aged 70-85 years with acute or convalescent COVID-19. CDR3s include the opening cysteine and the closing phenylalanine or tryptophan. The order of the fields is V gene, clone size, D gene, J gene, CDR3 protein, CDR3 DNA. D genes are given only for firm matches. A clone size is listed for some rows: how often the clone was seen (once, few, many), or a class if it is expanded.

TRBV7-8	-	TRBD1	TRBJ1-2	CASSLDGQGRGYTF	TGTGCCAGCAGCTTAGATGGACAGGGGAGAGGCTACACCTTC
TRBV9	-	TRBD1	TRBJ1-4	CASSTGQAISEKLFF	TGTGCCAGCAGCACCGGACAGGCAATAAGTGAAAAACTGTTTTTT
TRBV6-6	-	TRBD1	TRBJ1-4	CASIDLRGQSNEKLFF	TGTGCCAGCATCGACCTCAGGGGGCAAAGTAATGAAAAACTGTTTTTT
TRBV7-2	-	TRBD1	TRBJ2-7	CASSLGQGTLYEQYF	TGTGCCAGCAGCTTGGGACAGGGAACCCTCTACGAGCAGTACTTC
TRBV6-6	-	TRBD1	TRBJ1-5	CASSLPSTGGYQPQHF	TGTGCCAGCAGCCTTCCTTCGACAGGGGGCTATCAGCCCCAGCATTTT
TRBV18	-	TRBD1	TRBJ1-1	CASSPPQGAKYTEAFF	TGTGCCAGCTCACCACCTCAGGGGGCGAAATACACTGAAGCTTTCTTT
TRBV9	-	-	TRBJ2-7	CASSNPPGGNPSF	TGTGCCAGCAGCAACCCCCCGGGGGGCAATCCGTCCTTC
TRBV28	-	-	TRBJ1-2	CASSQNYGYTF	TGTGCCAGCAGCCAGAACTATGGCTACACCTTC
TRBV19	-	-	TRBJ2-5	CASSIEGRTGARETQYF	TGTGCCAGTAGTATAGAGGGGAGGACGGGAGCACGAGAGACCCAGTACTTC
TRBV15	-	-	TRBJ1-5	CATNRGALSNQPQHF	TGTGCCACCAATCGCGGGGCCCTTAGCAATCAGCCCCAGCATTTT
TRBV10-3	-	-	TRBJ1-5	CAISDGERGNQPQHF	TGTGCCATCAGTGATGGGGAGCGGGGCAATCAGCCCCAGCATTTT
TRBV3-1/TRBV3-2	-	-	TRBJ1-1	CASSQVGRGTEAFF	TGTGCCAGCAGCCAAGTTGGGAGGGGGACTGAAGCTTTCTTT
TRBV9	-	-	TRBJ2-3	CASSVGGEDADTQYF	TGTGCCAGCAGCGTAGGCGGGGAGGACGCAGATACGCAGTATTTT
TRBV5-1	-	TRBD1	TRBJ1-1	CASSLNGQGVMNTEAFF	TGCGCCAGCAGCTTGAATGGACAGGGTGTAATGAACACTGAAGCTTTCTTT
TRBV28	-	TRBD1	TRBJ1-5	CASSSGQGRNQPQHF	TGTGCCAGCAGTTCGGGACAGGGAAGGAATCAGCCCCAGCATTTT
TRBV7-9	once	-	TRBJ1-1	CASSLSGQSTEAFF	TGTGCCAGCAGCTTATCTGGACAAAGCACTGAAGCTTTCTTT
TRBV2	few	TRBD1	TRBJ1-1	CATREGTGHTEAFF	TGTGCCACCCGGGAGGGGACAGGGCACACTGAAGCTTTCTTT